Below are 17 T cell receptor beta chains sequenced from a single sample in a study of control samples from healthy donors and cancer patients (dated by TCRdb to 2020 to 2021). Libraries were constructed by the immunoSEQ multiplex PCR assay. The table was pulled from immuneACCESS by TCRdb, which kept in-frame rearrangements only. Such tables lose some clones; where checked, under half of the loss comes from unresolved V genes, and the rest has no known cause. The sample includes some 120,000 clones, with approximately 94% observed a single time. The ten largest clones take up about 1.5% of the sample. Sequences were obtained from PBMCs. These receptors were taken from a man aged 50-60 years with head and neck cancer.

The chain combines TRBV7-2 with TRBJ2-1; D remains ambiguous. This CDR3 is built from 12 residues. From germline, CDR1 is SGHTA and CDR2 FQGNSA. The V gene lost 2 bases and the J gene lost 8 bases, with 7 bases spanning the gap. The CDR3 reads CASSLLSDEQFF. CDR3 DNA sequence: TGTGCCAGCAGCTTACTCTCCGATGAGCAGTTCTTC.

For the CDR3, the DNA is TGTGCCAGCAGCTTACTAGCGGGGGGCGGTGGCACAGATACGCAGTATTTT. It codes for CASSLLAGGGGTDTQYF. The chain joins TRBV7-6 to TRBJ2-3, with TRBD2 identical over 11 bases. With V trimmed by 2 bases and J by 1 base, 5 bases remained unmatched. The germline gives CDR1 SGHVS, CDR2 FNYEAQ. The CDR3 contains 17 residues.

The chain employs TRBV6-5 and TRBJ2-1; D may be TRBD1 (6 bases). Germline CDR1 MNHEY, CDR2 SVGAGI. The CDR3 runs 14 residues. With 4 bases removed from V and 7 bases from J, the gap between germline ends came to 14 bases. The CDR3 DNA sequence: TGTGCCAGCAGTTCGTCAGGGGTTCAGAATGAGCAGTTCTTC. As protein: CASSSSGVQNEQFF.

The sample holds one count of this clone. The rearrangement joins TRBV5-1 to TRBJ1-1; TRBD1 aligns across 10 bases. Looked up from germline, CDR1 is SGHRS and CDR2 is YFSETQ. The CDR3 extends over 14 amino acids. The V gene end was trimmed by 1 base and the J gene end by 11 bases; junction bases not matched to a gene: 8. This chain's CDR3 is CASSLWTGGSLAFF. The CDR3 DNA follows: TGCGCCAGCAGCTTGTGGACAGGGGGGTCTTTGGCTTTCTTT.

Here the CDR3 DNA reads TGTGCCAGCTCACCACTAGTTCTGGCAGATACGCAGTATTTT. Translated: CASSPLVLADTQYF. The chain has TRBV18 and TRBJ2-3; no firm D call. Trimming removed 1 base at V and 4 bases at J, with 9 bases between. Germline assignment: CDR1 KGHSH and CDR2 LQKENI. The CDR3 runs to 14 residues.

The chain has TRBV3-1 (or the pseudogene TRBV3-2) and TRBJ2-7; 11 bases match TRBD1. The germline gives CDR1 LGHDT, CDR2 YNNKEL (reference sequence). There are 14 residues in the CDR3. Unmatched junction bases numbered 8, after V lost 8 bases and J lost 5 bases. This chain's CDR3 is CASSDRDRGDEQYF. CDR3 DNA: TGTGCCAGCTCTGACCGGGACAGGGGGGACGAGCAGTACTTC.

The V gene is TRBV10-3, the J gene TRBJ1-1; D uncertain. This CDR3 is built from 14 residues. Germline CDR1 ENHRY, CDR2 SYGVKD. Trimming left V 7 bases short and J 3 bases short, with 15 bases between. CDR3 sequence (DNA): TGTGCCATCAAAGAAAACGGGAAGGACACTGAAGCTTTCTTT. Amino acids: CAIKENGKDTEAFF.

The chain employs TRBV15 and TRBJ1-4; D is undetermined. Germline CDR1 and CDR2: LNHNV and YYDKDF (reference sequence). V gave up 1 base and J gave up 0 bases, with 6 bases separating them. This CDR3 comprises 15 residues. For the CDR3, the DNA is TGTGCCACCAGCAGAGGGGCTGCAACTAATGAAAAACTGTTTTTT. Translating it yields CATSRGAATNEKLFF. Complete variable domain (other parts from reference TRBV15 and TRBJ1-4): DAMVIQNPRYQVTQFGKPVTLSCSQTLNHNVMYWYQQKSSQAPKLLFHYYDKDFNNEADTPDNFQSRRPNTSFCFLDIRSPGLGDTAMYLCATSRGAATNEKLFFGSGTQLSVL.

This rearrangement joins TRBV6-2 or TRBV6-3 to TRBJ2-7; tentative D call: TRBD2 (5 bases). The CDR3 loop spans 13 amino acids. V was cut by 4 bases and J by 5 bases, with 12 bases left in between. The V gene's germline CDR1 is MNHEY and CDR2 SVGEGT. The CDR3 loop is CASSSSTRDEQYF. DNA for the CDR3: TGTGCCAGCAGTTCTTCCACTAGGGACGAGCAGTACTTC.

As DNA, the CDR3 is TGTGCCACCCGACTAGCCGGGACAGTGGATACGCAGTATTTT. Its translation is CATRLAGTVDTQYF. The chain joins TRBV6-5 to TRBJ2-3, with D possibly being TRBD1 or TRBD2 (7 bases each). The CDR3 covers 14 residues. CDR1 and CDR2 from the germline V gene are MNHEY and SVGAGI. V was shortened by 10 bases and J by 6 bases, with 20 bases between the two germline ends.

The genes are TRBV6-2 or TRBV6-3 and TRBJ1-1; no clear D. Germline lookup yields CDR1 MNHEY and CDR2 SVGEGT. Trimming took off 2 bases at V and 3 bases at J, with 10 bases between the two ends. This CDR3 contains 14 residues. The CDR3 here is CASSYGIDYTEAFF. CDR3 nucleotides: TGTGCCAGCAGTTACGGTATTGACTACACTGAAGCTTTCTTT.

With respect to this clone: The same CDR3 can be traced to other DNA sequences in this sample. This chain connects TRBV7-9 to TRBJ1-1; D gene ambiguous. Germline lookup yields CDR1 SEHNR and CDR2 FQNEAQ (reference sequence). CDR3 size: 14 residues. V lost 3 bases to trimming and J lost 1 base, with 9 bases between them. The CDR3 spells CASSFMGTNTEAFF. CDR3 DNA: TGTGCCAGCAGCTTTATGGGCACGAACACTGAAGCTTTCTTT.

The chain couples TRBV7-9 to TRBJ1-2, with D tentatively TRBD1 (5 bases). Germline V gene data show CDR1 as SEHNR and CDR2 as FQNEAQ (reference sequence). The CDR3 consists of 14 residues. The V end lost 4 bases, the J end lost 6 bases, and 15 bases lay between the germline ends. The CDR3 protein is CASSYYGGEDGYTF. CDR3 DNA sequence: TGTGCCAGCAGCTATTACGGAGGGGAGGATGGCTACACCTTC.

This chain joins TRBV11-2 and TRBJ1-1, with TRBD1 matching over 9 bases. This CDR3 has 16 amino acids. Germline loops: CDR1 SGHAT, CDR2 FQNNGV. The J segment lost 2 bases and the V segment lost 5 bases, leaving 9 bases of the junction unmatched. CDR3 in amino acids: CASSNTQGARNTEAFF. The DNA for the CDR3 is TGTGCCAGCAGCAATACACAGGGGGCGAGAAACACTGAAGCTTTCTTT.

This clone was counted a single time. V and J are TRBV4-1 and TRBJ1-5; D call uncertain. V dropped 2 bases and J dropped 0 bases, with 17 bases sitting between them. The CDR3 sequence is 18 residues long. CDR1 MGHRA and CDR2 YSYEKL come from the germline V gene. The CDR3 protein is CASSQFLEVGYSNQPQHF. In DNA form, the CDR3 reads TGCGCCAGCAGCCAATTCCTTGAAGTCGGGTATAGCAATCAGCCCCAGCATTTT.

DNA of the CDR3: TGTGCCAGCAGAGCACGGCCAGCGGGAGCTTTCTTT. Its translation: CASRARPAGAFF. This chain links TRBV6-5 with TRBJ1-1; no definite D call. Trimming removed 6 bases from V and 10 bases from J, with 15 bases in between. Looked up from germline, CDR1 is MNHEY and CDR2 is SVGAGI. The CDR3 extends over 12 amino acids.

This chain uses TRBV4-3 with TRBJ2-3; 7 bases are a match to TRBD1. Germline CDR1 LGHNA, CDR2 YSLEER. V lost 3 bases to trimming and J lost 3 bases; unmatched junction nucleotides: 9. CDR3 length equals 16 residues. CDR3 loop: CASSQEDRAHTDTQYF. Written as DNA, the CDR3 is TGCGCCAGCAGCCAGGAAGACAGGGCGCATACAGATACGCAGTATTTT.